The rows below give T cell receptor beta chains drawn from one sample of a study of T-cell reconstitution after alpha-beta-depleted transplantation in children. MiXCR, run by TCRdb on the PCR reads, gives a single entry per CDR3 protein. The table shows some 500,000 distinct CDR3 sequences, with around 16% occurring only once. The sequencing used PBMCs from the stem cell graft donor, collected from the stem cell graft. The receptor set was obtained from a human donor who donated a stem cell graft to a child with acute lymphoblastic leukemia. The conserved cysteine and the conserved F or W are not part of the CDR3 here. Fields, in order: V gene, CDR3 length, D gene, CDR3 protein. D genes are given only for firm matches.

v_gene: TRBV12-3/TRBV12-4
len: 12
d_gene: NA
CDR3aa: ASNYQGSNYGYT

v_gene: TRBV12-3/TRBV12-4
len: 12
d_gene: NA
CDR3aa: ASSSRESNYGYT

v_gene: TRBV9
len: 14
d_gene: TRBD2
CDR3aa: ASSVLASGGTDTQY

v_gene: TRBV15
len: 16
d_gene: NA
CDR3aa: ATSRDHYRRASQNIQY

v_gene: TRBV5-1
len: 14
d_gene: NA
CDR3aa: ASGADPSPSQETQY

v_gene: TRBV12-3/TRBV12-4
len: 12
d_gene: TRBD1
CDR3aa: ASSPTGGFNEAF

v_gene: TRBV19
len: 13
d_gene: TRBD1
CDR3aa: ASSIDFPGGDEQF

v_gene: TRBV11-2
len: 13
d_gene: TRBD2
CDR3aa: ASSSGGRHTDTQY

v_gene: TRBV4-1
len: 14
d_gene: TRBD1
CDR3aa: ASSQDPGQGANIQY

v_gene: TRBV15
len: 10
d_gene: NA
CDR3aa: ATSRAYGEQY

v_gene: TRBV4-1
len: 13
d_gene: TRBD1
CDR3aa: ASSRGTGNNQPQH

v_gene: TRBV29-1
len: 13
d_gene: TRBD2
CDR3aa: SVKGGTSGRNEQF

v_gene: TRBV7-9
len: 14
d_gene: NA
CDR3aa: ASSSWEAGAADTQY

v_gene: TRBV12-3/TRBV12-4
len: 12
d_gene: NA
CDR3aa: ASRWGSGPDTQY

v_gene: TRBV29-1
len: 9
d_gene: NA
CDR3aa: SVAQGNEQF

v_gene: TRBV6-5
len: 13
d_gene: NA
CDR3aa: ASSYVGEWNYGYT

v_gene: TRBV5-4
len: 14
d_gene: NA
CDR3aa: ASSGYGRIHQETQY

v_gene: TRBV14
len: 13
d_gene: TRBD2
CDR3aa: ASSQVTSGFNEQF

v_gene: TRBV10-2
len: 12
d_gene: NA
CDR3aa: ASSGGPDYQPQH

v_gene: TRBV5-6
len: 13
d_gene: NA
CDR3aa: ASKPLGTRAYEQY

v_gene: TRBV5-5
len: 14
d_gene: TRBD2
CDR3aa: ASSRSPLADQETQY

v_gene: TRBV11-1
len: 15
d_gene: TRBD1
CDR3aa: ASSPKMDRETYNEQF

v_gene: TRBV20-1
len: 18
d_gene: NA
CDR3aa: SARDLWPASLSSSYNEQF